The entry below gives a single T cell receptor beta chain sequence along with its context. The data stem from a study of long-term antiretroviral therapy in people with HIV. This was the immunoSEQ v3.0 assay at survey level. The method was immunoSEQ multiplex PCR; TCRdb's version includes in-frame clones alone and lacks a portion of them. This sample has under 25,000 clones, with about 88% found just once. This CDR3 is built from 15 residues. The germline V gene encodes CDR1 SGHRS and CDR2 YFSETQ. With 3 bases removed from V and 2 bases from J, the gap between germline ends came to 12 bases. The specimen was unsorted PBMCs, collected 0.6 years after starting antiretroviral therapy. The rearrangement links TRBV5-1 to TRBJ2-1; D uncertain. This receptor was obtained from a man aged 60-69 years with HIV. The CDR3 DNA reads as TGCGCCAGCAGCTCAACACCCCGTACCTACAATGAGCAGTTCTTC. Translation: CASSSTPRTYNEQFF.